This TCR beta chain was found in a study of PD-L1 blockade in urothelial cancer. In the study overall: When patients started atezolizumab in about 2014, it was given at 1,200 mg intravenously every 3 weeks. Analysis of the blood was performed 3 weeks (second dose) and 6 weeks after treatment start. The patients had undergone anywhere from 0 to 3 prior chemotherapy regimens. The median number of T cells present in blood samples was approximately 140,000.

Assay: immunoSEQ multiplex PCR; the TCRdb copy retains only in-frame clones and omits some. The top ten hold 9% to 9.5% of the sample, which has tens of thousands of clones, 84% seen once. The CDR3 is made up of 17 amino acids. Trimming removed 5 bases from V and 3 bases from J; junction bases left unmatched: 8. Germline CDR1 reads SGHNT; CDR2 reads YENEEA. Time point described: pretreatment peripheral blood. V gene TRBV11-3 combines with J gene TRBJ1-3; 12 bases line up with TRBD1. This material consisted of PBMCs, taken around atezolizumab (anti-PD-L1) treatment. This clonotype was obtained from a woman in her 70s with urothelial cancer. The CDR3 here is CASSTGTGGLYGNTIYF. In DNA, the CDR3 is TGTGCCAGCAGCACTGGGACAGGGGGCTTGTATGGAAACACCATATATTTT.